This TCR beta chain was captured in a study of blood T cell repertoires in COVID-19. Study details: COVID-19 samples from acute and convalescent phases originated in the United States, Italy and Spain.

In germline, CDR1 is MGHRA, CDR2 YSYEKL. This CDR3 region has 14 residues. V lost 1 base to trimming and J lost 5 bases; unmatched junction nucleotides: 4. The table came from immunoSEQ multiplex PCR; TCRdb's copy has only in-frame clones and leaves some out. The sample holds about 160,000 clones; about 83% are singletons and the top ten take about 15%. This clone has just one count. This receptor was taken from a woman at least 80 years old with acute or convalescent COVID-19. This rearrangement joins TRBV4-1 to TRBJ2-7, with 8 bases lining up with TRBD1. The sample was peripheral blood. The CDR3: CASSQVTGGHEQYF. In DNA form, the CDR3 reads TGCGCCAGCAGCCAAGTCACAGGGGGACACGAGCAGTACTTC.